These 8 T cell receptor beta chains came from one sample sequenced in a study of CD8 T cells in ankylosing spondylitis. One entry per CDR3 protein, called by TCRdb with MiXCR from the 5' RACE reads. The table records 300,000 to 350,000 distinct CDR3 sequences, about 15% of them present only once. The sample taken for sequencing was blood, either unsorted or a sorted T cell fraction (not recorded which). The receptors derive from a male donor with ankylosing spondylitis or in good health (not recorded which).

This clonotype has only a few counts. CDR3 sequence: CASSGGARATIYF. The CDR3 DNA follows: TGTGCCAGCAGTGGGGGGGCAAGGGCCACCATATATTTT. The rearrangement uses TRBV12-3 or TRBV12-4 and TRBJ1-3, with D perhaps TRBD1 (6 bases). CDR3 size: 13 residues. Trimming removed 5 bases from V and 9 bases from J, with 14 bases in between.

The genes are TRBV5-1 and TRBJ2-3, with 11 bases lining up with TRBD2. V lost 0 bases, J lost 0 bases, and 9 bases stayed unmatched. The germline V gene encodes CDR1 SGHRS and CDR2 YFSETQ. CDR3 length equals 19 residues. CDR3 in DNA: TGCGCCAGCAGCTTGGGCCCCGGGACTAGCGGAGGAAGCACAGATACGCAGTATTTT. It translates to CASSLGPGTSGGSTDTQYF.

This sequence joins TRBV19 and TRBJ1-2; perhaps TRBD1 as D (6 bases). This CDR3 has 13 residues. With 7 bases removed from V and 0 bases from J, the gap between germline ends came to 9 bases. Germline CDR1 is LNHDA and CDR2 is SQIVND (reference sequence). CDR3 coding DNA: TGTGCCAGTAATGGACAGTCTAACTATGGCTACACCTTC. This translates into CASNGQSNYGYTF.

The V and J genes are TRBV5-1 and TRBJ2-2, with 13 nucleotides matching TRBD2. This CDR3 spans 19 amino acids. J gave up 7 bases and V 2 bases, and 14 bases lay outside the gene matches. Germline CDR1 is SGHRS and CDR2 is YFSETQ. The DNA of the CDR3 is TGCGCCAGCAGCTTAGGACTAGCGGGGGCCTCTCCGCGAGGCGGGGAGCTGTTTTTT. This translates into CASSLGLAGASPRGGELFF.

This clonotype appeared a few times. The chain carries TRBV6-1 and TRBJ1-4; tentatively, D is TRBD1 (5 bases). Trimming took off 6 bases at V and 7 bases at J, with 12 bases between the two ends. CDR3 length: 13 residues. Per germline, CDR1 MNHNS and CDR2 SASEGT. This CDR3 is CASRRGGGEKLFF. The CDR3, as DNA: TGTGCCAGCAGGAGGGGCGGGGGTGAAAAACTGTTTTTT.

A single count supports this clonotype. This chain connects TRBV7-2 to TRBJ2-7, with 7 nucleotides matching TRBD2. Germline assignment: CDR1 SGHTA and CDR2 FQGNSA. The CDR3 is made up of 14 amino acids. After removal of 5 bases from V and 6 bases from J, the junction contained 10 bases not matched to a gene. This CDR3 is CASSPPSGGSEQYF. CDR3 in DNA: TGTGCCAGCAGCCCACCCTCCGGGGGGAGCGAGCAGTACTTC.

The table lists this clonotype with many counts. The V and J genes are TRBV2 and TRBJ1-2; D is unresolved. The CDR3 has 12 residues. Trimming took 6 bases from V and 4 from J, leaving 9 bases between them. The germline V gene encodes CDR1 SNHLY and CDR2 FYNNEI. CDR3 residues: CASREGGYGYTF. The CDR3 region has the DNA TGTGCCAGCAGGGAGGGAGGCTATGGCTACACCTTC.

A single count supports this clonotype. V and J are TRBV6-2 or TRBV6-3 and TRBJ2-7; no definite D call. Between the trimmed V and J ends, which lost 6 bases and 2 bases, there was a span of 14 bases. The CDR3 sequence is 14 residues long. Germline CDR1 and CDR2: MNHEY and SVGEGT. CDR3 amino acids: CASRLRGDPYEQYF. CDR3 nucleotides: TGTGCCAGCAGGTTGAGAGGAGATCCCTACGAGCAGTACTTC.